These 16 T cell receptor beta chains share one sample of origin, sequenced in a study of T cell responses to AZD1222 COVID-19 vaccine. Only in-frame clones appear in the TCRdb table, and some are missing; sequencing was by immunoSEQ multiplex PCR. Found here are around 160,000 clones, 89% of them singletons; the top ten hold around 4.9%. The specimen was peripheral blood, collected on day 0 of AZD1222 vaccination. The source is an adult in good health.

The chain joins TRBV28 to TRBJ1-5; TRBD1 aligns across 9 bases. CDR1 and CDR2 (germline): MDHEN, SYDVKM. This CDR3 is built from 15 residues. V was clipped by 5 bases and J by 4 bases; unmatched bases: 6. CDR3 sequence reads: CASSPNDRGNQPQHF. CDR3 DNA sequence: TGTGCCAGCAGTCCGAACGACAGGGGGAATCAGCCCCAGCATTTT. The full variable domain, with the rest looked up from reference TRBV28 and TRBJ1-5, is DVKVTQSSRYLVKRTGEKVFLECVQDMDHENMFWYRQDPGLGLRLIYFSYDVKMKEKGDIPEGYSVSREKKERFSLILESASTNQTSMYLCASSPNDRGNQPQHFGDGTRLSIL.

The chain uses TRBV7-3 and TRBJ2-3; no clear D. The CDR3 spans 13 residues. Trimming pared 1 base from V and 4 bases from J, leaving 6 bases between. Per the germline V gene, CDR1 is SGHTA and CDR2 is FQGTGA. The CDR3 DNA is TGTGCCAGCAGCTTAAGAGGTCCAGATACGCAGTATTTT. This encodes CASSLRGPDTQYF.

CDR3 amino acids: CASSLGWEDGYTF. The CDR3 DNA reads TGCGCCAGCAGCTTGGGGTGGGAAGATGGCTACACCTTC. The rearrangement joins TRBV5-1 to TRBJ1-2, with D unresolved. V was cut by 0 bases and J by 6 bases, with 9 bases left in between. The CDR3 contains 13 residues. Germline loops: CDR1 SGHRS, CDR2 YFSETQ.

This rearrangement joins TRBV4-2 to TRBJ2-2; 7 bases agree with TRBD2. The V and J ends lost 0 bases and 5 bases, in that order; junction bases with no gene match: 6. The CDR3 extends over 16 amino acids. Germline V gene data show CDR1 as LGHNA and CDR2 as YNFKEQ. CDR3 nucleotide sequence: TGTGCCAGCAGCCAAGATCGTGCGGGAGCTACCGGGGAGCTGTTTTTT. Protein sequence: CASSQDRAGATGELFF.

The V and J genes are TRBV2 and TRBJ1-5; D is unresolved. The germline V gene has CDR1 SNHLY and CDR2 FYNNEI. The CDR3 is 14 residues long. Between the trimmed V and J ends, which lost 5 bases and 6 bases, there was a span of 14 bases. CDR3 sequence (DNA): TGTGCCAGCAGTTTCGAGAAAACTGGTCAGCCCCAGCATTTT. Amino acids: CASSFEKTGQPQHF.

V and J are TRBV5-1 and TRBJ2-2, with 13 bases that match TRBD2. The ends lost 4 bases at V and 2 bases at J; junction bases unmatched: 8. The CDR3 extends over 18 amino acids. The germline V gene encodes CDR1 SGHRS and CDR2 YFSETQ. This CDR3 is CASSLQGLAGANTGELFF. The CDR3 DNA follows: TGCGCCAGCAGCCTACAAGGACTAGCGGGAGCCAACACCGGGGAGCTGTTTTTT.

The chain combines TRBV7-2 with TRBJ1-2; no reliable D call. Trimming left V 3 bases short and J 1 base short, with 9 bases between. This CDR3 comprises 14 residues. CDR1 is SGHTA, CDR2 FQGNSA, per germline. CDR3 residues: CASSFQTFNYGYTF. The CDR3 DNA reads TGTGCCAGCAGCTTTCAGACATTTAACTATGGCTACACCTTC.

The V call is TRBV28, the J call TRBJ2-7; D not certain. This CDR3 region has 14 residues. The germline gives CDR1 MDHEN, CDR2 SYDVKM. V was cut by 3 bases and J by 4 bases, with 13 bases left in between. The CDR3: CASSFREVWYEQYF. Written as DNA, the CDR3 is TGTGCCAGCAGTTTTCGAGAGGTCTGGTACGAGCAGTACTTC.

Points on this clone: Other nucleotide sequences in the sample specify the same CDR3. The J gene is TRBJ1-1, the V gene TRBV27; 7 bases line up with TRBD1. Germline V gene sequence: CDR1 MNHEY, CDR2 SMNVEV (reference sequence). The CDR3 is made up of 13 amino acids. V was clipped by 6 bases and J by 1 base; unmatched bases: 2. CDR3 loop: CASRRTGNTEAFF. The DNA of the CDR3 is TGTGCCAGCAGAAGGACAGGGAACACTGAAGCTTTCTTT.

CDR3 region: CASSKDRGLPYEQYF. In DNA form, the CDR3 reads TGCGCCAGCAGTAAGGACAGGGGGCTTCCCTACGAGCAGTACTTC. This chain links TRBV10-1 with TRBJ2-7, with 11 bases that match TRBD1. The CDR3 consists of 15 residues. J lost 2 bases, V lost 5 bases, and 5 bases had no gene match. Germline CDR1 WNHNN, CDR2 SYGVQD (reference sequence).

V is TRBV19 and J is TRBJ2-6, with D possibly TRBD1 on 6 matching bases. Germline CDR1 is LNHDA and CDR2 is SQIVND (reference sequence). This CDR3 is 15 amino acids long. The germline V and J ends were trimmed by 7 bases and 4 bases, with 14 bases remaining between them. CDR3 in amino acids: CASTNLGAGANVLTF. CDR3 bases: TGTGCCAGTACAAATCTGGGGGCCGGGGCCAACGTCCTGACTTTC. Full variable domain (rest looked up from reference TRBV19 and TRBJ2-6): DGGITQSPKYLFRKEGQNVTLSCEQNLNHDAMYWYRQDPGQGLRLIYYSQIVNDFQKGDIAEGYSVSREKKESFPLTVTSAQKNPTAFYLCASTNLGAGANVLTFGAGSRLTVL.

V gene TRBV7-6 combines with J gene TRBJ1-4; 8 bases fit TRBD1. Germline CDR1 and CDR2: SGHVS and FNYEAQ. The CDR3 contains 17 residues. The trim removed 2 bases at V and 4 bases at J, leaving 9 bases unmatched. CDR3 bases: TGTGCCAGCAGCTTACGGCCAGGGGGCGCCGGTAATGAAAAACTGTTTTTT. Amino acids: CASSLRPGGAGNEKLFF.

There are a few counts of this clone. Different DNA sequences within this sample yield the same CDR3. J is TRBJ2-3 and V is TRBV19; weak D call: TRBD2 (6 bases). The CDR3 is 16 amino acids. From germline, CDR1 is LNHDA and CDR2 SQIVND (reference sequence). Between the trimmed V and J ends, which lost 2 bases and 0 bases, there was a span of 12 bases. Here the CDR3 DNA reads TGTGCCAGTAGTATAAGTGCCGCGGGAAGCACAGATACGCAGTATTTT. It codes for CASSISAAGSTDTQYF. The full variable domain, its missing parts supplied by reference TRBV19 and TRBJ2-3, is DGGITQSPKYLFRKEGQNVTLSCEQNLNHDAMYWYRQDPGQGLRLIYYSQIVNDFQKGDIAEGYSVSREKKESFPLTVTSAQKNPTAFYLCASSISAAGSTDTQYFGPGTRLTVL.

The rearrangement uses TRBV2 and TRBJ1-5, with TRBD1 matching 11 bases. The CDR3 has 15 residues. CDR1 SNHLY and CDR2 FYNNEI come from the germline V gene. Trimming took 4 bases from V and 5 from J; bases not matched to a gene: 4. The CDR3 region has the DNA TGTGCCAGCAGTGGAGGGACAGGGGGACATCAGCCCCAGCATTTT. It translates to CASSGGTGGHQPQHF.

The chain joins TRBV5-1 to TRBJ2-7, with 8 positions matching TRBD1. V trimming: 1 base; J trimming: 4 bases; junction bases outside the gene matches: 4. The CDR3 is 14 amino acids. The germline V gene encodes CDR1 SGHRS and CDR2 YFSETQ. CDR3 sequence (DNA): TGCGCCAGCAGCTTGACAGGGGGAGCATACGAGCAGTACTTC. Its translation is CASSLTGGAYEQYF.

This CDR3 is CASSPPGLPLGEQYF. The DNA for the CDR3 is TGTGCCAGCAGTCCCCCGGGCCTCCCACTCGGCGAGCAGTACTTC. The chain employs TRBV25-1 and TRBJ2-7; D is ambiguous. Per the germline V gene, CDR1 is MGHDK and CDR2 is SYGVNS. The CDR3 spans 15 residues. V was shortened by 5 bases and J by 6 bases, with 20 bases between the two germline ends.